This TCR beta chain was observed in a study of cytomegalovirus exposure and HLA in healthy donors. Study conclusions and caveats: For most TCR sequences rarity was the rule, although some public TCRs occurred in many donors. Overall, approximately 150 TCR beta chains were annotated as cytomegalovirus-associated.

The primer mix had 60 Vbeta and 13 Jbeta primers. The table came from immunoSEQ multiplex PCR; TCRdb's copy has only in-frame clones and leaves some out. The sample carries some 120,000 clones, 75% to 85% recorded once. For this clone: The target antigen is unknown.

V dropped 0 bases and J dropped 1; count of bases not matched to a gene: 4. The CDR3 runs to 15 residues. Per germline, CDR1 SGHRS and CDR2 YFSETQ. The chain uses TRBV5-1 and TRBJ2-7; 7 nucleotides agree with TRBD2. This TCR came from a male donor in good health and CMV-seronegative. Sequencing was carried out using PBMCs. The CDR3 DNA is TGCGCCAGCAGCTTGGAACTAGCGCCTTCCTACGAGCAGTACTTC. It translates to CASSLELAPSYEQYF.